What follows are 26 T cell receptor beta chains derived from one specimen sequenced in a study of shared clonotypes between healthy human individuals. TCRdb's copy holds only in-frame clones and misses some; the assay was immunoSEQ multiplex PCR. The profile covers around 500,000 clones, with roughly 85% appearing a single time and approximately 12% taken by the ten largest. Source material: PBMCs. These receptors all stem from a woman between 40 and 55 years old in good health. Some clones in this sample may be carry-over from other donors' samples.

The sample holds one count of this clone. V and J are TRBV19 and TRBJ2-5; 10 positions match TRBD1. Germline lookup yields CDR1 LNHDA and CDR2 SQIVND (reference sequence). The CDR3 totals 14 residues. J was trimmed by 4 bases and V by 4 bases; bases with no gene match: 3. The CDR3 DNA follows: TGTGCCAGTAGTACCGGGACAGGGGTAGAGACCCAGTACTTC. Amino acid sequence: CASSTGTGVETQYF.

This clone was detected ten times or more. V usage is TRBV28 and J usage is TRBJ2-2; D unresolved. V was shortened by 6 bases and J by 0 bases, with 11 bases between the two germline ends. CDR1 is MDHEN, CDR2 SYDVKM, per germline. This CDR3 comprises 15 residues. The CDR3 region is CASSSGESNTGELFF. The DNA of the CDR3 is TGTGCCAGCAGCTCCGGAGAGTCGAACACCGGGGAGCTGTTTTTT.

This chain joins TRBV28 and TRBJ2-1, with D hard to call. The germline V and J ends were trimmed by 3 bases and 0 bases, with 9 bases remaining between them. Germline V lookup: CDR1 MDHEN, CDR2 SYDVKM. The CDR3 is 15 amino acids. Here the CDR3 DNA reads TGTGCCAGCAGTTTTCTGCGAGACTCCTACAATGAGCAGTTCTTC. It is translated as CASSFLRDSYNEQFF.

The chain recombines TRBV6-5 with TRBJ1-1; D unresolved. The CDR3 runs 13 residues. CDR1 MNHEY and CDR2 SVGAGI come from the germline V gene. V was clipped by 7 bases and J by 7 bases, with 16 bases between them. The CDR3 region is CASIRMGSREAFF. The CDR3 DNA is TGTGCCAGCATTAGGATGGGATCCCGTGAAGCTTTCTTT.

CDR3 protein: CASSLVIQRAQETQYF. For the CDR3, the DNA is TGTGCCAGCAGCTTGGTGATCCAGCGGGCCCAAGAGACCCAGTACTTC. The chain has TRBV5-6 and TRBJ2-5; TRBD2 might be the D (6 bases). The length of the CDR3 is 16 residues. Germline assignment: CDR1 SGHDT and CDR2 YYEEEE. Trimming cost V 0 bases and J 1 base, with 13 bases left between them. Variable domain in full (rest from reference TRBV5-6 and TRBJ2-5): DAGVTQSPTHLIKTRGQQVTLRCSPKSGHDTVSWYQQALGQGPQFIFQYYEEEERQRGNFPDRFSGHQFPNYSSELNVNALLLGDSALYLCASSLVIQRAQETQYFGPGTRLLVL.

Details on this clone: Other DNA sequences of this sample code for an identical CDR3. The chain carries TRBV11-2 and TRBJ2-5; no clear D. V lost 3 bases and J lost 0, with 5 bases in between. The CDR3 is 13 residues long. Germline values: CDR1 SGHAT, CDR2 FQNNGV. CDR3 region: CASSFGYQETQYF. DNA of the CDR3: TGTGCCAGCAGCTTTGGTTACCAAGAGACCCAGTACTTC.

This clone appeared a single time. The chain carries TRBV5-1 and TRBJ2-1; 11 bases are shared with TRBD2. The CDR3 consists of 19 residues. Germline loops: CDR1 SGHRS, CDR2 YFSETQ. V lost 1 base and J lost 0; bases outside the gene matches: 9. This chain's CDR3 is CASSLFGGTSGFSYNEQFF. DNA for the CDR3: TGCGCCAGCAGCTTGTTCGGGGGGACTAGCGGATTCTCCTACAATGAGCAGTTCTTC.

Comment on this clone: Since a much larger clone is just one base distant, this may be a read error. The chain uses TRBV29-1 and TRBJ2-1; D not certain. Per germline, CDR1 SQVTM and CDR2 ANQGSEA. The CDR3 covers 11 residues. Trimming shortened V by 0 bases and J by 3 bases, and 0 bases separated the two germline ends. In DNA, the CDR3 is TGCAGCGTTGAAGACTACAATGAGCAGTTCTTC. Its translation is CSVEDYNEQFF.

V is TRBV5-4 and J is TRBJ1-2; possibly TRBD1 for D (5 bases). This CDR3 is 13 amino acids long. Germline CDR1 reads SGHNT; CDR2 reads YYREEE (reference sequence). V gave up 5 bases and J gave up 2 bases, with 10 bases separating them. The CDR3 coding sequence is TGTGCCAGCAGGGTGGGGGAGAACTATGGCTACACCTTC. Its protein is CASRVGENYGYTF.

The J gene is TRBJ2-3, the V gene TRBV6-1; 9 bases fit TRBD2. Per the germline V gene, CDR1 is MNHNS and CDR2 is SASEGT. Trimming cost V 3 bases and J 4 bases; bases outside gene matches: 2. This CDR3 comprises 14 residues. The CDR3 spells CASSEGGRADTQYF. For the CDR3, the DNA is TGTGCCAGCAGTGAGGGCGGGAGGGCAGATACGCAGTATTTT.

V usage is TRBV29-1 and J usage is TRBJ2-5; 9 bases fit TRBD1. Germline V gene lookup returns CDR1 SQVTM and CDR2 ANQGSEA. V was pared by 4 bases and J by 5 bases, with 8 bases of the junction left unmatched. The CDR3 is 14 amino acids. CDR3 residues: CSVVWTGARETQYF. The CDR3 bases are TGCAGCGTTGTGTGGACAGGGGCAAGGGAGACCCAGTACTTC. The variable domain in full, with the rest retrieved from reference TRBV29-1 and TRBJ2-5, is SAVISQKPSRDICQRGTSLTIQCQVDSQVTMMFWYRQQPGQSLTLIATANQGSEATYESGFVIDKFPISRPNLTFSTLTVSNMSPEDSSIYLCSVVWTGARETQYFGPGTRLLVL.

Concerning this clone: One base away lies a much larger clone, so this may be a sequencing read error. The V call is TRBV27, the J call TRBJ1-1, with D possibly being TRBD1 (5 bases). Trimming removed 7 bases from V and 0 bases from J, with 15 bases in between. Looked up from germline, CDR1 is MNHEY and CDR2 is SMNVEV (reference sequence). The CDR3 length is 15 residues. CDR3 in DNA: TGTGCCAGCACCCCCAGGGTGACTGTGAACACTGAAGCTTTCTTT. The encoded protein is CASTPRVTVNTEAFF.

The rearrangement links TRBV19 to TRBJ2-2, with 9 nucleotides matching TRBD1. The CDR3 is 14 amino acids. Looked up from germline, CDR1 is LNHDA and CDR2 is SQIVND (reference sequence). Trimming removed 8 bases from V and 4 bases from J; junction bases left unmatched: 5. The DNA of the CDR3 is TGTGCCAGTGGGACAGGGAGGGGCACCGGGGAGCTGTTTTTT. Its protein is CASGTGRGTGELFF.

The V call is TRBV5-1, the J call TRBJ1-2; D uncertain. The V and J ends lost 0 bases and 6 bases respectively, with 9 bases between them. The CDR3 is 13 residues long. Germline lookup yields CDR1 SGHRS and CDR2 YFSETQ. CDR3 coding DNA: TGCGCCAGCAGCTTGGCCGAAGCAGATGGCTACACCTTC. Translation: CASSLAEADGYTF.

On this clone: Other DNA sequences in the sample encode the same CDR3. The chain couples TRBV20-1 to TRBJ2-3; D unclear. The germline V gene encodes CDR1 DFQATT and CDR2 SNEGSKA (reference sequence). V lost 4 bases to trimming and J lost 0 bases, with 2 bases between them. This CDR3 has 11 residues. In nucleotides, the CDR3 is TGCAGTGCTACCAGCACAGATACGCAGTATTTT. This codes for CSATSTDTQYF.

The genes are TRBV6-1 and TRBJ2-1; 7 bases are a match to TRBD2. The CDR3 runs to 15 residues. Germline V gene sequence: CDR1 MNHNS, CDR2 SASEGT. The V and J ends lost 7 bases and 3 bases, in that order; junction bases with no gene match: 9. The CDR3 sequence: CASTLTSVYYNEQFF. Written as DNA, the CDR3 is TGTGCCAGCACTCTAACTAGCGTCTACTACAATGAGCAGTTCTTC.

This clone has only one observation. J is TRBJ2-3 and V is TRBV7-8; TRBD2 aligns across 10 bases. There are 16 residues in the CDR3. Germline V lookup: CDR1 SGHVS, CDR2 FQNEAQ. With V trimmed by 7 bases and J by 6 bases, 13 bases remained unmatched. The CDR3 loop reads CASTLARAGGLDTQYF. The CDR3 nucleotides are TGTGCCAGCACCCTCGCGAGAGCGGGAGGGCTGGATACGCAGTATTTT.

This clone was recorded once. The rearrangement uses TRBV19 and TRBJ2-7; 9 bases line up with TRBD2. After removal of 4 bases from V and 4 bases from J, the junction contained 2 bases not matched to a gene. Germline CDR1 and CDR2: LNHDA and SQIVND (reference sequence). The CDR3 sequence is 13 residues long. As DNA, the CDR3 is TGTGCCAGTAGTACCCTAGCGGGGTACGAGCAGTACTTC. This sequence encodes CASSTLAGYEQYF.

This chain connects TRBV9 to TRBJ2-1; D is perhaps TRBD2 (5 bases). Trimming cost V 0 bases and J 13 bases, with 14 bases left between them. The CDR3 is 13 amino acids. Per the germline V gene, CDR1 is SGDLS and CDR2 is YYNGEE. This CDR3 is CASSVEPERRQFF. In nucleotides, the CDR3 is TGTGCCAGCAGCGTAGAACCCGAGCGGCGTCAGTTCTTC.

The rearrangement uses TRBV18 and TRBJ1-2; possible D gene TRBD1, 6 bases. CDR1 and CDR2 from the germline V gene are KGHSH and LQKENI. Trimming shortened V by 6 bases and J by 3 bases, and 17 bases separated the two germline ends. This CDR3 has 15 residues. For the CDR3, the DNA is TGTGCCAGCTCGCAAGGGGACATAACTTACTATGGCTACACCTTC. It specifies CASSQGDITYYGYTF.

With regard to this clone: This same CDR3 is encoded by further DNA sequences in the sample. The V gene is TRBV5-6, the J gene TRBJ2-1; 11 nucleotides agree with TRBD2. The ends lost 0 bases at V and 3 bases at J; junction bases unmatched: 2. Germline V gene sequence: CDR1 SGHDT, CDR2 YYEEEE. CDR3 length: 16 amino acids. CDR3 sequence: CASSLAGTSGYNEQFF. The CDR3 DNA reads TGTGCCAGCAGCTTGGCTGGGACTAGCGGCTACAATGAGCAGTTCTTC.

The chain recombines TRBV28 with TRBJ1-4, with 7 nucleotides matching TRBD1. V was pared by 2 bases and J by 6 bases, with 6 bases of the junction left unmatched. CDR1 MDHEN and CDR2 SYDVKM come from the germline V gene. The CDR3 length is 15 residues. The CDR3 region has the DNA TGTGCCAGCAGTTTAGCGGGACAGAGTCATGAAAAACTGTTTTTT. Protein product: CASSLAGQSHEKLFF.

In its sample, this clone was seen a few times. The J gene is TRBJ1-4, the V gene TRBV19; D perhaps matches TRBD1 (5 bases). V was cut by 1 base and J by 10 bases, with 16 bases left in between. The CDR3 has 15 residues. Germline V gives CDR1 LNHDA, CDR2 SQIVND (reference sequence). This CDR3 reads CASSIAGSGFGKLFF. The CDR3 bases are TGTGCCAGTAGTATAGCAGGGTCAGGATTCGGAAAACTGTTTTTT.

A remark on this clone: Other DNA variants within this sample encode the same CDR3. This sequence joins TRBV6-5 and TRBJ2-7; 10 positions match TRBD2. The trim removed 0 bases at V and 4 bases at J, leaving 3 bases unmatched. The CDR3 is made up of 15 amino acids. The germline gives CDR1 MNHEY, CDR2 SVGAGI. The CDR3 protein is CASSYSASGSYEQYF. The CDR3 DNA reads as TGTGCCAGCAGTTACTCTGCTAGCGGGAGTTACGAGCAGTACTTC.

A single count supports this clone. The chain joins TRBV9 to TRBJ2-1; maybe TRBD2 (6 bases). The CDR3 loop spans 15 amino acids. CDR1 is SGDLS, CDR2 YYNGEE, per germline. V shed 3 bases and J shed 0 bases, with 10 bases lying between them. The CDR3 loop reads CASSANGGSYNEQFF. CDR3 coding DNA: TGTGCCAGCAGCGCTAACGGGGGCTCCTACAATGAGCAGTTCTTC.

V gene TRBV5-1 combines with J gene TRBJ1-4; 8 bases map to TRBD1. The germline V gene encodes CDR1 SGHRS and CDR2 YFSETQ. Losses at the gene ends were 4 bases for V and 4 bases for J; bases not matched to a gene: 3. This CDR3 contains 14 residues. The CDR3 loop reads CASSPDRGNEKLFF. The CDR3 DNA is TGCGCCAGCAGCCCCGACAGGGGTAATGAAAAACTGTTTTTT.